Given below is one TCR beta chain in context. This clonotype was detected a few times. Its antigen is not yet known. The sample holds no much larger clone one base away, and base qualities are not on file. Stable Graves' hyperthyroidism was defined as the absence of progression to ophthalmopathy over 18 months of follow-up. Hyperthyroidism patients were newly diagnosed, had a disease duration of under 2 months, and were aged 18 to 65 years. Any patient with an uncontrolled infection, another autoimmune disease, pregnancy or lactation was excluded. Diagnoses were based on clinical symptoms, serum thyroxine and TRAb, thyroid ultrasound and orbital computed tomography. PBMCs were isolated from 10 ml of fresh peripheral blood by Ficoll-Paque density gradient centrifugation. Trizol reagent was used to extract total RNA, and RNA quality was then checked on an Agilent 2100 Bioanalyzer. The TCR beta CDR3 regions were amplified from RNA transcripts. The first round of RT-PCR for the TCR CDR3 was performed with the HTBI primer set and the Qiagen OneStep RT-PCR kit. Libraries were constructed in a second round of multiplex PCR, after which size selection and purification were performed. Sequencing of the libraries was done on an Illumina HiSeq2000 using paired-end 100 bp reads. The authors' analysis ran thus. SOAPnuke was used to process the raw data, throwing out any read that contained adapters or uncalled bases, had a mean Phred below 15, or lacked an exact constant-primer or identifier match. High-quality paired reads were merged with COPE v1.2.5, and unique nucleotide sequences were defined as clonotypes. MiTCR v1.1 was used to align clonotypes to the IMGT TRBV, TRBD and TRBJ reference segments. Analysis was restricted to V-J combinations with a frequency above 0.0001, which covered about 99% of repertoires. A TCS score was defined as the ratio of F50 (clonal expansion) to E x V (chaos), with BLOSUM62-based TCRdist applied between CDR3 peptides within each V-J. Welch's t-statistics and random forest reduced some 510 V-J features to 13, which were used in a naive Bayes classifier (R e1071). The public reads were reprocessed in TCRdb via fastp at Q25 and MiXCR, keeping in-frame beta chains. Each record represents a unique CDR3 protein, reported with the most common genes and DNA among its rows. Clone size and V and J calls follow TCRdb, not the original study. For this sample the table gives about 290,000 distinct CDR3 sequences, of which roughly an eighth were detected only once. The ten largest clones take up roughly 7.7% of the sample.

Unmatched junction bases come to 20, with V trimmed by 9 bases and J by 7 bases. CDR1 and CDR2 are drawn from the germline V gene (reference sequence): LNHDA, SQIVND. The CDR3 has 17 amino acids, counting the end cysteine and phenylalanine. Just CDR3 DNA is preserved here, 51 bases in frame from base 1. The sample is drawn from a study of T cells in Graves' hyperthyroidism and ophthalmopathy (dated by TCRdb to about 2019). Regarding the complete study: Peripheral blood was sampled at the time of initial diagnosis, prior to any treatment. The roughly 94 discovery patients were randomly split 7:3 into training and test sets. A discovery cohort of about 96 patients, about 40 with Graves' ophthalmopathy and under 60 with stable Graves' hyperthyroidism, was used to find distinguishing TCR V-J signatures. The paper reports TCR Vbeta CDR3 sequencing of 135 peripheral blood samples: 40 to 45 ophthalmopathy, fewer than 80 hyperthyroidism and some 17 progressor patients. Thyroid tissue and blood T-cell repertoires from more than five Graves' hyperthyroidism patients were also compared in the study. After blood sampling, hyperthyroidism patients were treated with methimazole at a starting dose of 30 mg daily, and ophthalmopathy patients were treated with high-dose intravenous methylprednisolone. Prospective prediction of ophthalmopathy was tested in an independent validation cohort consisting of some 19 hyperthyroidism patients and some 15 patients who later progressed to ophthalmopathy.

Results the study describes overall, beyond this receptor: Sample size was not statistically predetermined, and blinding of investigators to group allocation was not performed. A model built on a 13 V-J signature distinguished ophthalmopathy from stable hyperthyroidism, reaching approximately 89% sensitivity and approximately 83% specificity in cross-validation and 80%/75% in testing. Most expanded thyroid clonotypes (frequency above 0.001) were also found in blood, which suggests that blood repertoires may mirror thyroid immune responses. In validation, the model predicted progression to ophthalmopathy a median of roughly six months before onset, with roughly 71% sensitivity and 72.22% specificity.

This chain is built from TRBV19 and TRBJ2-1; 8 bases in the middle match TRBD2. The clonotype comes from a woman aged 40 to 49 with Graves' hyperthyroidism. Sequencing was done on a sample of blood. The nucleotide sequence is given as TGTGCCAGCAATCCACCCCTCGGGAGCGGGAGACGGAATGAGCAGTTCTTC. Its protein reads: CASNPPLGSGRRNEQFF.